This TCR beta chain was captured in a study of blood T cell repertoires in COVID-19. The germline CDR1 and CDR2 sequences are LNHDA and SQIVND (reference sequence). This CDR3 comprises 14 residues. The trim removed 7 bases at V and 2 bases at J, leaving 6 bases unmatched. Sequenced by immunoSEQ multiplex PCR; TCRdb stores in-frame clones only, minus some. The table lists under 95,000 clones, 65% to 90% of them singletons, with 15% to 20% in the top ten. The J gene is TRBJ2-3, the V gene TRBV19, with 7 bases that match TRBD2. This receptor was identified in a woman older than 75 with acute or convalescent COVID-19. Specimen: peripheral blood. As DNA, the CDR3 is TGTGCCAGTATACCGGGACTACACACAGATACGCAGTATTTT. Its protein product is CASIPGLHTDTQYF.